The 22 T cell receptor beta chains listed next were all sequenced from one sample in a study of T cell repertoires in cytomegalovirus infection. Via MiXCR, TCRdb re-called the reads, giving one row per CDR3 protein. The sample consists of around 740,000 distinct CDR3 sequences, about a third of them appearing once. The sample taken for sequencing was PBMCs. The source is a human donor in good health (CMV status not recorded). Some clones in this sample may be carry-over from other donors' samples.

J is TRBJ2-5 and V is TRBV11-2; either TRBD1 or TRBD2 may supply D (6 bases each). Germline V gives CDR1 SGHAT, CDR2 FQNNGV. The CDR3 is made up of 16 amino acids. The germline V and J ends were trimmed by 5 bases and 1 base, with 17 bases remaining between them. The chain's CDR3 is CASSLGSGAGQETQYF. The CDR3 nucleotides read TGTGCCAGCAGCCTGGGGTCGGGGGCCGGCCAAGAGACCCAGTACTTC.

A single count supports this clonotype. V and J are TRBV6-5 and TRBJ2-5; 10 positions agree with TRBD1. The germline CDR1 and CDR2 sequences are MNHEY and SVGAGI. V shed 7 bases, J shed 4 bases, and the junction held 9 bases outside the gene matches. This CDR3 is 15 amino acids long. CDR3 sequence reads: CASIKTGGFGETQYF. CDR3 in DNA: TGTGCCAGCATCAAGACAGGGGGCTTTGGAGAGACCCAGTACTTC.

V and J are TRBV18 and TRBJ2-5, with 7 bases that match TRBD1. J was trimmed by 1 base and V by 3 bases; bases with no gene match: 8. In germline, CDR1 is KGHSH, CDR2 LQKENI. The CDR3 totals 16 residues. The CDR3 DNA sequence: TGTGCCAGCTCACCCCGAGAGGGACAGCTCCAAGAGACCCAGTACTTC. It translates to CASSPREGQLQETQYF.

This rearrangement joins TRBV4-2 to TRBJ1-3, with a possible D match to TRBD1 (6 bases). Germline CDR1 is LGHNA and CDR2 is YNFKEQ. Trimming shortened V by 1 base and J by 0 bases, and 10 bases separated the two germline ends. CDR3 length: 16 residues. DNA of the CDR3: TGTGCCAGCAGCCAAGGGACAGTGAGCTCTGGAAACACCATATATTTT. Its protein product is CASSQGTVSSGNTIYF.

In this sample, this clonotype turned up a few times. The J gene is TRBJ2-1, the V gene TRBV10-3, with 12 nucleotides matching TRBD2. This CDR3 is 15 amino acids long. Germline V gene sequence: CDR1 ENHRY, CDR2 SYGVKD. V lost 9 bases, J lost 7 bases, and 10 bases stayed unmatched. The CDR3 coding sequence is TGTGCCATATCGGGACTAGCGGGTTTGTTGAATGAGCAGTTCTTC. It encodes CAISGLAGLLNEQFF.

The chain joins TRBV28 to TRBJ1-6; TRBD1 matches at 8 bases. Germline loops: CDR1 MDHEN, CDR2 SYDVKM. This CDR3 has 17 amino acids. J lost 6 bases, V lost 5 bases, and 12 bases had no gene match. CDR3 region: CASSPTRTGTINSPLHF. In nucleotides, the CDR3 is TGTGCCAGCAGTCCCACCCGGACAGGGACCATTAATTCACCCCTCCACTTT.

The chain links TRBV9 to TRBJ2-1; D possibly uses TRBD1 or TRBD2 (5 bases each). CDR1 is SGDLS, CDR2 YYNGEE, per germline. V lost 5 bases and J lost 5, with 17 bases in between. The CDR3 extends over 15 amino acids. In nucleotides, the CDR3 is TGTGCCAGCAGTCCGACTTCCGGGGCCCACAATGAGCAGTTCTTC. Translation: CASSPTSGAHNEQFF.

This chain uses TRBV7-8 with TRBJ1-5; D gene uncertain. The V gene's germline CDR1 is SGHVS and CDR2 FQNEAQ. The V end was cut by 4 bases, the J end by 6 bases, with 7 bases between. The CDR3 consists of 12 residues. The CDR3 nucleotides read TGTGCCAGCAGCTGGAAGGGTCAGCCCCAGCATTTT. The encoded protein is CASSWKGQPQHF. Looking up the rest from reference TRBV7-8 and TRBJ1-5 gives the full variable domain: GAGVSQSPRYKVAKRGQDVALRCDPISGHVSLFWYQQALGQGPEFLTYFQNEAQLDKSGLPSDRFFAERPEGSVSTLKIQRTQQEDSAVYLCASSWKGQPQHFGDGTRLSIL.

V gene TRBV30 combines with J gene TRBJ2-3; D is undetermined. The CDR3 loop spans 14 amino acids. V dropped 3 bases and J dropped 0 bases, with 10 bases sitting between them. Germline CDR1 and CDR2: GTSNPN and SVGIG (reference sequence). CDR3 sequence (DNA): TGTGCCTGGAGCGGAGATACTAGCACAGATACGCAGTATTTT. It specifies CAWSGDTSTDTQYF.

This clonotype was observed a handful of times. An end of the junction differs from the germline gene, which may be a read error. This chain joins TRBV28 and TRBJ2-5; no firm D call. The CDR3 has 11 amino acids. Germline V gene data show CDR1 as MDHEN and CDR2 as SYDVKM. The CDR3 protein is CASSSREAQYF. The DNA for the CDR3 is TGTGCCAGCAGTTCCCGAGAGGCCCAGTACTTC.

This clonotype was counted many times. The J gene is TRBJ2-2, the V gene TRBV7-2; a weak D match, TRBD2 (5 bases). The CDR3 totals 13 residues. The germline gives CDR1 SGHTA, CDR2 FQGNSA. V shed 6 bases and J shed 7 bases, with 12 bases lying between them. This chain's CDR3 is CASSRDFGGELFF. CDR3 coding DNA: TGTGCCAGCAGTCGGGATTTTGGCGGGGAGCTGTTTTTT.

This clonotype was seen at least ten times. The V gene is TRBV7-2, the J gene TRBJ2-2; D perhaps matches TRBD2 (5 bases). The CDR3 sequence is 16 residues long. The V gene's germline CDR1 is SGHTA and CDR2 FQGNSA. V was pared by 6 bases and J by 5 bases, with 19 bases between. The CDR3 loop is CASSSGLPPWTGELFF. As DNA, the CDR3 is TGTGCCAGCAGTTCCGGACTCCCTCCTTGGACCGGGGAGCTGTTTTTT.

Only a few counts were recorded for this clonotype. The V and J genes are TRBV7-9 and TRBJ1-5, with D uncertain. The CDR3 totals 14 residues. Trimming shortened V by 6 bases and J by 4 bases, and 13 bases separated the two germline ends. Germline V gene sequence: CDR1 SEHNR, CDR2 FQNEAQ (reference sequence). The CDR3 region has the DNA TGTGCCAGCAGTCCCGGGGAAGTAAATCAGCCCCAGCATTTT. The encoded protein is CASSPGEVNQPQHF.

Concerning this clonotype: This may be a read error: a much more frequent sequence differs by one nucleotide. The CDR3 sequence is CASRWGASYNEQFF. The CDR3 DNA sequence: TGTGCCAGCAGGTGGGGGGCCTCCTACAATGAGCAGTTCTTC. The chain carries TRBV5-6 and TRBJ2-1; either TRBD1 or TRBD2 may fit D (6 bases each). The CDR3 loop spans 14 amino acids. CDR1 is SGHDT, CDR2 YYEEEE, per germline. Trimming removed 5 bases at V and 0 bases at J, with 9 bases between.

The V call is TRBV7-2, the J call TRBJ2-1; D ambiguous. Germline V lookup: CDR1 SGHTA, CDR2 FQGNSA. The V end was cut by 5 bases, the J end by 4 bases, with 9 bases between. The CDR3 sequence is 13 residues long. CDR3 protein: CASSESPYNEQFF. CDR3 nucleotides: TGTGCCAGCAGCGAAAGCCCGTACAATGAGCAGTTCTTC.

The chain links TRBV27 to TRBJ2-5, with D possibly being TRBD2 (7 bases). The CDR3 has 19 amino acids. Germline V gene sequence: CDR1 MNHEY, CDR2 SMNVEV (reference sequence). The ends were cut back, 4 bases at V and 0 bases at J, with 24 bases in the middle. The CDR3 coding sequence is TGTGCCAGCAGTTCCACGAGCGGGGACAACGATCCTTACCAAGAGACCCAGTACTTC. Its protein is CASSSTSGDNDPYQETQYF.

The gene calls are TRBV12-3 or TRBV12-4 and TRBJ2-2, with D tentatively TRBD1 or TRBD2 (6 bases each). V shed 5 bases and J shed 7 bases, with 11 bases lying between them. The CDR3 is made up of 13 amino acids. Here the CDR3 DNA reads TGTGCCAGCAGTAAGAGGGGGGACGGGGAGCTGTTTTTT. It specifies CASSKRGDGELFF.

This clonotype appeared a few times. The rearrangement joins TRBV12-3 or TRBV12-4 to TRBJ2-2; perhaps D is TRBD1 or TRBD2 (5 bases each). The ends were cut back, 8 bases at V and 4 bases at J, with 17 bases in the middle. CDR3 length equals 15 residues. The CDR3 spells CASRRTGTTTGELFF. In DNA form, the CDR3 reads TGTGCCAGCCGACGAACCGGGACGACCACCGGGGAGCTGTTTTTT.

There are a few counts of this clonotype. The CDR3 loop is CASSLGLGGLTEAFF. The CDR3 nucleotides are TGTGCCAGCAGCTTGGGCTTGGGGGGATTAACTGAAGCTTTCTTT. This chain joins TRBV7-9 and TRBJ1-1; tentatively, D is TRBD1 (5 bases). There are 15 residues in the CDR3. V was trimmed by 3 bases and J by 5 bases, leaving 16 bases between them. Germline V CDR1 and CDR2: SEHNR, FQNEAQ (reference sequence).

CDR3 coding DNA: TGCAGTGTTCCAAACCCACAGGGAAGGCGCAACGAGCAGTACTTC. Its translation: CSVPNPQGRRNEQYF. V usage is TRBV20-1 and J usage is TRBJ2-7; D may be TRBD1 (6 bases). Between the trimmed V and J ends, which lost 7 bases and 5 bases, there was a span of 24 bases. The CDR3 is 15 residues long. Germline CDR1 DFQATT, CDR2 SNEGSKA (reference sequence).

J is TRBJ1-1 and V is TRBV27; D call uncertain. V gave up 6 bases and J gave up 3 bases, with 11 bases separating them. Germline V lookup: CDR1 MNHEY, CDR2 SMNVEV (reference sequence). CDR3 length equals 13 residues. The CDR3 loop is CASRGLVDTEAFF. CDR3 coding DNA: TGTGCCAGCAGAGGGTTGGTGGACACTGAAGCTTTCTTT.

The chain couples TRBV6-2 or TRBV6-3 to TRBJ1-4; tentatively, D is TRBD1 (5 bases). The CDR3 is 14 residues long. Trimming shortened V by 10 bases and J by 4 bases, and 16 bases separated the two germline ends. Germline CDR1 is MNHEY and CDR2 is SVGEGT. Written as DNA, the CDR3 is TGTGCCACCTTGACAGTCCGGGATAATGAAAAACTGTTTTTT. Translated: CATLTVRDNEKLFF.